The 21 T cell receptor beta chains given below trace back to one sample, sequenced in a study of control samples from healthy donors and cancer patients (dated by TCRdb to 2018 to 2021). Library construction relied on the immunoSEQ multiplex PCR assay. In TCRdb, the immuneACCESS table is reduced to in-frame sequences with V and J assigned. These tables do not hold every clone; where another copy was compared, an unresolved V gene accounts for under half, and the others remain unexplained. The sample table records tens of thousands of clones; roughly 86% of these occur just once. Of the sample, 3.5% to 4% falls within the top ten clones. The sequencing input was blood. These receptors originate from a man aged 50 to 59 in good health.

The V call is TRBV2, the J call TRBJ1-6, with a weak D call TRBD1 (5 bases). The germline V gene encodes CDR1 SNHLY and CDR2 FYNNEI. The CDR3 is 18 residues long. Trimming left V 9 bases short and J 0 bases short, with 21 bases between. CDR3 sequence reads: CASSLPRGQNSYNSPLHF. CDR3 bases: TGTGCCAGTTCGTTACCAAGGGGCCAGAACTCCTATAATTCACCCCTCCACTTT. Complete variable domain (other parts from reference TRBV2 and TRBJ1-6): EPEVTQTPSHQVTQMGQEVILRCVPISNHLYFYWYRQILGQKVEFLVSFYNNEISEKSEIFDDQFSVERPDGSNFTLKIRSTKLEDSAMYFCASSLPRGQNSYNSPLHFGNGTRLTVT.

The CDR3 region is CASSRSHVTDNEQFF. As DNA, the CDR3 is TGTGCCAGCAGCAGATCTCATGTCACCGACAATGAGCAGTTCTTC. The J gene is TRBJ2-1, the V gene TRBV6-5; D call uncertain. In germline, CDR1 is MNHEY, CDR2 SVGAGI. The CDR3 has 15 residues. With 6 bases removed from V and 5 bases from J, the gap between germline ends came to 17 bases.

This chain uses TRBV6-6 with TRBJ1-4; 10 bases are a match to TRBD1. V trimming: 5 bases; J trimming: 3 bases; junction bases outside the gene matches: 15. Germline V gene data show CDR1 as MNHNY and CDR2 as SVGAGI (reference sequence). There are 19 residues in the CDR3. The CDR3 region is CASSPRDRGEGEANEKLFF. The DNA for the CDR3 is TGTGCCAGCAGTCCCCGGGACAGGGGCGAGGGAGAGGCTAATGAAAAACTGTTTTTT.

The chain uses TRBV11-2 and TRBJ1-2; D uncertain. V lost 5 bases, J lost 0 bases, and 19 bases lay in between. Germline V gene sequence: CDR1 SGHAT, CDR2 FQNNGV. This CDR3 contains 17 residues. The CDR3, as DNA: TGTGCCAGCAGCCCCCTTTGGCAGCTCAACGCTAACTATGGCTACACCTTC. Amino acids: CASSPLWQLNANYGYTF. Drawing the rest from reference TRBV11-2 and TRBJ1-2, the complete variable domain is EAGVAQSPRYKIIEKRQSVAFWCNPISGHATLYWYQQILGQGPKLLIQFQNNGVVDDSQLPKDRFSAERLKGVDSTLKIQPAKLEDSAVYLCASSPLWQLNANYGYTFGSGTRLTVV.

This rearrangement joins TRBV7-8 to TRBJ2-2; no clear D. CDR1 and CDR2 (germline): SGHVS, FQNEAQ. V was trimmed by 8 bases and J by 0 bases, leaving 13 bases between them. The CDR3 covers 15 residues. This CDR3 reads CASRGPLANTGELFF. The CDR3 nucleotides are TGTGCCAGCCGCGGACCGCTAGCGAACACCGGGGAGCTGTTTTTT.

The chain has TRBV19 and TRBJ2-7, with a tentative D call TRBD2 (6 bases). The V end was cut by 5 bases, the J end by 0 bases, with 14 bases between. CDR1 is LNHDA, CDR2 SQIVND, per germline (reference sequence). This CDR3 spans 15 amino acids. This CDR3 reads CASSGGAGISYEQYF. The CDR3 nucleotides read TGTGCCAGTAGTGGTGGTGCGGGAATCTCCTACGAGCAGTACTTC.

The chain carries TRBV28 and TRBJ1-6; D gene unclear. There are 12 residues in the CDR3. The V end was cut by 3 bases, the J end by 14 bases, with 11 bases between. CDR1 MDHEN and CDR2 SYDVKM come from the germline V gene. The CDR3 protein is CASSLGLGSLHF. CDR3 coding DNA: TGTGCCAGCAGTTTGGGGTTAGGTTCCCTCCACTTT.

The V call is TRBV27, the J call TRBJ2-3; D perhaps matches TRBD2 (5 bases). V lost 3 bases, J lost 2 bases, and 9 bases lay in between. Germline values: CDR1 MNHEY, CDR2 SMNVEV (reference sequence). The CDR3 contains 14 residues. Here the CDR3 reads CASSFRGITDTQYF. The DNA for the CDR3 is TGTGCCAGCAGTTTTCGGGGAATCACAGATACGCAGTATTTT.

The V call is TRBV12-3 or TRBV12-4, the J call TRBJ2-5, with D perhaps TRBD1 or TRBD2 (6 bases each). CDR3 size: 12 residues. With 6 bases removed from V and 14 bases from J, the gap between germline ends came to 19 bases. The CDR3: CASSGGTPRSYF. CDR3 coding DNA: TGTGCCAGCAGCGGAGGGACACCACGGAGTTACTTC.

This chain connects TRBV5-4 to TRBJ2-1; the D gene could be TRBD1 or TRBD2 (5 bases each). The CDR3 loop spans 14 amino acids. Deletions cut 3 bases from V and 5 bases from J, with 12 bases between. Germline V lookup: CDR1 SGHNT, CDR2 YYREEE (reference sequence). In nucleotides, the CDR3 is TGTGCCAGCAGCTACCGGGACGGGGACAATGAGCAGTTCTTC. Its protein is CASSYRDGDNEQFF.

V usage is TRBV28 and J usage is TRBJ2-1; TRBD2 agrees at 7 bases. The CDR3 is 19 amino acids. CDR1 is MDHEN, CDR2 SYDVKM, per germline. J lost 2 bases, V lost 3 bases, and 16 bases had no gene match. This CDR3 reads CASSFFLADNSEAYNEQFF. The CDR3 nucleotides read TGTGCCAGCAGTTTTTTTCTAGCGGATAACAGCGAGGCCTACAATGAGCAGTTCTTC.

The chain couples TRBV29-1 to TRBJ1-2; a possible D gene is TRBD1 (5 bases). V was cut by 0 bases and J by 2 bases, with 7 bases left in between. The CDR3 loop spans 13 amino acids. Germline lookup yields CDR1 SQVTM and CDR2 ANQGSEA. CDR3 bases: TGCAGCGTTGAAGAAACAGGCAACTATGGCTACACCTTC. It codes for CSVEETGNYGYTF.

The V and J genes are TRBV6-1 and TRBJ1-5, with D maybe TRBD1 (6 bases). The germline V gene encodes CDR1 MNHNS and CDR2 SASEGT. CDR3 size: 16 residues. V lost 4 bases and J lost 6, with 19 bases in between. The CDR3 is CASSGESGGLGQPQHF. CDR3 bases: TGTGCCAGCAGTGGCGAGTCCGGGGGGCTGGGTCAGCCCCAGCATTTT.

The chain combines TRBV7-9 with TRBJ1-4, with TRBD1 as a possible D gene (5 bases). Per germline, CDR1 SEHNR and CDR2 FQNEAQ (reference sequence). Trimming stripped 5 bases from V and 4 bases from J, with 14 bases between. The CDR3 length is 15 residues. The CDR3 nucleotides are TGTGCCAGCAGCCTGCAGGCCGACAGTAATGAAAAACTGTTTTTT. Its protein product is CASSLQADSNEKLFF. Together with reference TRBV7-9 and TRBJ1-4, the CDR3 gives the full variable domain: DTGVSQNPRHKITKRGQNVTFRCDPISEHNRLYWYRQTLGQGPEFLTYFQNEAQLEKSRLLSDRFSAERPKGSFSTLEIQRTEQGDSAMYLCASSLQADSNEKLFFGSGTQLSVL.

The CDR3 bases are TGTGCCAGCAGCTCGCTCGCAGGGAGGGCCTACAATGAGCAGTTCTTC. It codes for CASSSLAGRAYNEQFF. This chain uses TRBV7-9 with TRBJ2-1; 7 nucleotides line up with TRBD2. Losses at the gene ends were 4 bases for V and 2 bases for J; bases not matched to a gene: 8. CDR1 is SEHNR, CDR2 FQNEAQ, per germline (reference sequence). The CDR3 covers 16 residues.

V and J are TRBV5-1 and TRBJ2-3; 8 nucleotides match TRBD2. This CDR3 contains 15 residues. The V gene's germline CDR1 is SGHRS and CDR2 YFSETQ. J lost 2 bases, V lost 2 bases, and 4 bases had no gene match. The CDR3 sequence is CASSLGGRTTDTQYF. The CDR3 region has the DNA TGCGCCAGCAGCTTAGGCGGGAGGACCACAGATACGCAGTATTTT.

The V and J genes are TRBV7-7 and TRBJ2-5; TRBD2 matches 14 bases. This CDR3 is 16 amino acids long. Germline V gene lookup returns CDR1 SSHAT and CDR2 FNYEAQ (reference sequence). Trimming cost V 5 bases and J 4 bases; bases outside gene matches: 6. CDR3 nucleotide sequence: TGTGCCAGCAGCGTAGGGACTAGCGGGAGTTCAGAGACCCAGTACTTC. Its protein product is CASSVGTSGSSETQYF.

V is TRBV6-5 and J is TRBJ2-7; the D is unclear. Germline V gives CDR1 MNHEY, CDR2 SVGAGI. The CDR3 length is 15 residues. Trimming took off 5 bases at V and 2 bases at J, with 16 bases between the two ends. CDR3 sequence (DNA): TGTGCCAGCAGTCTAAGGGCCAATAACCCCTACGAGCAGTACTTC. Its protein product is CASSLRANNPYEQYF.

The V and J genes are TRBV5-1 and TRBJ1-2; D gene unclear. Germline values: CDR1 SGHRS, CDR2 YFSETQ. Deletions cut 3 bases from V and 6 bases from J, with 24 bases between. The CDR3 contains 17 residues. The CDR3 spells CASSYLTADPAPHGYTF. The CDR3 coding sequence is TGCGCCAGCAGCTACCTGACTGCGGACCCGGCTCCCCATGGCTACACCTTC.

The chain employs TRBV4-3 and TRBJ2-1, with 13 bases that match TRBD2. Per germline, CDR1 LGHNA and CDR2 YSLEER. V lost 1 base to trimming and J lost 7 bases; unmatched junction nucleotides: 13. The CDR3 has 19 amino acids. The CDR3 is CASSQAGPFTGLAGNEQFF. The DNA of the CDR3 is TGCGCCAGCAGCCAAGCGGGCCCCTTCACGGGACTAGCGGGGAATGAGCAGTTCTTC.

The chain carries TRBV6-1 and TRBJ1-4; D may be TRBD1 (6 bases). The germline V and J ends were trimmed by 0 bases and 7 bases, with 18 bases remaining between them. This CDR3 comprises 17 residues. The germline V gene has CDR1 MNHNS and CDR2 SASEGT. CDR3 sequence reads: CASSEALLGQGSEKLFF. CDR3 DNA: TGTGCCAGCAGTGAAGCGCTTTTGGGGCAGGGGAGTGAAAAACTGTTTTTT.